This entry is about one T cell receptor (beta chain). The antigen remains undetermined. This record comes from a study of shared clonotypes between healthy human individuals. The study's findings and limits: As a rule, naive subsets had a larger estimated richness than memory subsets.

V shed 3 bases and J shed 2 bases, with 8 bases lying between them. Germline loops: CDR1 SGHTA, CDR2 FQGNSA. The CDR3 runs 13 residues. Sorted subsets were amplified in replicate PCRs using approximately 0.2 ug DNA, approximately 30,000 T cell genomes. The method was immunoSEQ multiplex PCR; TCRdb's version includes in-frame clones alone and lacks a portion of them. The sample contains about 1.1 million clones, approximately 80% of which appear only once. The clonotype was recovered from a man between 18 and 35 years old in good health. Some clones in this sample may be carry-over from other donors' samples. The sample was memory CD4+ T cells from PBMCs. Noted subset: CD45RA-negative fraction. The chain uses TRBV7-2 and TRBJ2-7; D remains unclear. The CDR3 loop reads CASSFPSTYEQYF. The DNA for the CDR3 is TGTGCCAGCAGCTTCCCCTCGACCTACGAGCAGTACTTC.